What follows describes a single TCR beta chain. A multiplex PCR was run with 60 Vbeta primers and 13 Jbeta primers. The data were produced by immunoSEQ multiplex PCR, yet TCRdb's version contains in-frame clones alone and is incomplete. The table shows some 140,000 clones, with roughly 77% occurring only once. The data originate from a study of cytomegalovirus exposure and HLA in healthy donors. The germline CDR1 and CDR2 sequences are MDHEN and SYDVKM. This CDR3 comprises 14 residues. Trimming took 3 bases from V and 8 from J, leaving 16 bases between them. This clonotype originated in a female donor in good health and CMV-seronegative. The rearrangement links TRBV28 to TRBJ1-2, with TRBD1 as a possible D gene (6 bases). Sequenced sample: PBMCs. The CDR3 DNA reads TGTGCCAGCAGTTTGCGGGGGGAGGGGGGGGGCTACACCTTC. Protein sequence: CASSLRGEGGGYTF.